One sample yielded the 14 T cell receptor beta chains listed below, sequenced in a study of Ad26.COV2.S vaccination and SARS-CoV-2 variants. Sequenced by immunoSEQ multiplex PCR; TCRdb stores in-frame clones only, minus some. The profile shows 250,000 to 300,000 clones, approximately 89% of them singletons. Treatment given: over 15 received Ad26.COV2.S at low or high dose, single or two shots; five or six received placebo; per-sample allocation not given. Sampling was done on day 63 after the first vaccine or placebo injection. This specimen was peripheral blood, taken in a trial of Ad26.COV2.S vaccine versus placebo. These receptor sequences come from a person aged 18-65 years who received the Ad26.COV2.S COVID-19 vaccine or a placebo.

This chain joins TRBV6-5 and TRBJ1-2; the D gene is possibly TRBD1 (5 bases). Trimming removed 8 bases from V and 7 bases from J, with 14 bases in between. CDR1 and CDR2 (germline): MNHEY, SVGAGI. The CDR3 consists of 12 residues. The CDR3 DNA follows: TGTGCCAGCGGTTGGGGGATGCTTGGCTACACCTTC. Its protein product is CASGWGMLGYTF.

Only one count was recorded for this clone. The chain joins TRBV5-4 to TRBJ2-3; no definite D call. CDR1 is SGHNT and CDR2 is YYREEE in the germline V gene (reference sequence). The CDR3 has 14 residues. Trimming left V 4 bases short and J 4 bases short, with 13 bases between. CDR3: CASSPRGGPDTQYF. DNA of the CDR3: TGTGCCAGCAGCCCACGAGGTGGCCCAGATACGCAGTATTTT.

V and J are TRBV21-1 and TRBJ1-6. TRBV21-1 is assigned pseudogene status. This CDR3 contains 19 residues. CDR3 sequence: CASSIFEDGQSVVTSPLHF. The CDR3 DNA sequence: TGTGCCAGCAGCATCTTTGAGGATGGGCAATCGGTCGTGACTTCACCCCTCCACTTT.

The J gene is TRBJ2-7, the V gene TRBV9; D not resolved. Germline values: CDR1 SGDLS, CDR2 YYNGEE. The CDR3 is 12 amino acids. Trimming took off 0 bases at V and 3 bases at J, with 4 bases between the two ends. DNA of the CDR3: TGTGCCAGCAGCGTAGACAGCTACGAGCAGTACTTC. Translation gives CASSVDSYEQYF.

The chain recombines TRBV28 with TRBJ2-7; TRBD2 aligns across 9 bases. J was trimmed by 4 bases and V by 4 bases; bases with no gene match: 8. The CDR3 runs 15 residues. The germline V gene has CDR1 MDHEN and CDR2 SYDVKM. The CDR3 loop is CASSSPGLANYEQYF. CDR3 DNA: TGTGCCAGCAGTTCCCCGGGACTAGCTAATTACGAGCAGTACTTC.

This chain links TRBV6-6 with TRBJ1-1; TRBD1 is a possible D gene (6 bases). Looked up from germline, CDR1 is MNHNY and CDR2 is SVGAGI (reference sequence). Trimming left V 8 bases short and J 3 bases short, with 19 bases between. The CDR3 length is 15 residues. The CDR3 spells CASGGLEPKDTEAFF. In DNA form, the CDR3 reads TGTGCCAGCGGGGGGCTTGAGCCTAAGGACACTGAAGCTTTCTTT.

The J gene is TRBJ2-7, the V gene TRBV5-6; TRBD1 matches 9 bases. Germline-derived CDR1 and CDR2 are SGHDT and YYEEEE. Trimming took 2 bases from V and 2 from J; bases not matched to a gene: 8. The CDR3 extends over 16 amino acids. CDR3 nucleotides: TGTGCCAGCAGCTTAGGGACAGGGTCTCTACCCTACGAGCAGTACTTC. Translation: CASSLGTGSLPYEQYF.

The chain has TRBV6-1 and TRBJ2-1; 8 bases map to TRBD2. V lost 2 bases and J lost 7; bases outside the gene matches: 7. Per germline, CDR1 MNHNS and CDR2 SASEGT. CDR3 length: 15 amino acids. The DNA of the CDR3 is TGTGCCAGCAGTGAACGGGTCGGGAGGGCGAATGAGCAGTTCTTC. It translates to CASSERVGRANEQFF.

The chain combines TRBV4-1 with TRBJ1-2; TRBD1 is a possible D gene (6 bases). The germline V gene has CDR1 MGHRA and CDR2 YSYEKL. The V end was cut by 4 bases, the J end by 2 bases, with 11 bases between. The CDR3 runs to 14 residues. The CDR3 DNA reads as TGCGCCAGCAGCCTCACAGGGACCAACTATGGCTACACCTTC. This encodes CASSLTGTNYGYTF.

The chain links TRBV6-2 or TRBV6-3 to TRBJ2-1, with unresolved D. Germline CDR1 reads MNHEY; CDR2 reads SVGEGT. The length of the CDR3 is 15 residues. The germline V and J ends were trimmed by 2 bases and 8 bases, with 16 bases remaining between them. CDR3 region: CASSYLQDLKDEQFF. In DNA form, the CDR3 reads TGTGCCAGCAGTTACCTGCAGGACCTTAAAGATGAGCAGTTCTTC.

This clone occurred a few times. The chain employs TRBV28 and TRBJ2-1; the D is unclear. CDR3 size: 14 residues. From germline, CDR1 is MDHEN and CDR2 SYDVKM. V lost 6 bases to trimming and J lost 4 bases, with 13 bases between them. CDR3 nucleotide sequence: TGTGCCAGCAGAGCACTACTACAATACAATGAGCAGTTCTTC. It translates to CASRALLQYNEQFF.

Regarding this clone: The junction shows a germline mismatch at one end, possibly a read error. V and J are TRBV7-2 and TRBJ2-2; tentative D call: TRBD1 (5 bases). This CDR3 contains 16 residues. CDR1 SGHTA and CDR2 FQGNSA come from the germline V gene. The CDR3 DNA is TGTGCCAGCAGCCCCAGTTTAGGGGCTACCACCAGGGAGCTGTTTTTT. The encoded protein is CASSPSLGATTRELFF.

The chain combines TRBV2 with TRBJ2-1, with 15 positions matching TRBD2. Per the germline V gene, CDR1 is SNHLY and CDR2 is FYNNEI. The CDR3 contains 16 residues. V dropped 6 bases and J dropped 4; count of bases not matched to a gene: 4. Written as DNA, the CDR3 is TGTGCCAGCAGCGGGACTAGCGGGAGGTCATACAATGAGCAGTTCTTC. It specifies CASSGTSGRSYNEQFF.

This chain links TRBV6-6 with TRBJ2-7, with 10 nucleotides matching TRBD2. This CDR3 is built from 14 residues. V trimming: 5 bases; J trimming: 2 bases; junction bases outside the gene matches: 3. Germline values: CDR1 MNHNY, CDR2 SVGAGI (reference sequence). In DNA, the CDR3 is TGTGCCAGCAGTACCAGCGGGGGGGCCTACGAGCAGTACTTC. It encodes CASSTSGGAYEQYF.